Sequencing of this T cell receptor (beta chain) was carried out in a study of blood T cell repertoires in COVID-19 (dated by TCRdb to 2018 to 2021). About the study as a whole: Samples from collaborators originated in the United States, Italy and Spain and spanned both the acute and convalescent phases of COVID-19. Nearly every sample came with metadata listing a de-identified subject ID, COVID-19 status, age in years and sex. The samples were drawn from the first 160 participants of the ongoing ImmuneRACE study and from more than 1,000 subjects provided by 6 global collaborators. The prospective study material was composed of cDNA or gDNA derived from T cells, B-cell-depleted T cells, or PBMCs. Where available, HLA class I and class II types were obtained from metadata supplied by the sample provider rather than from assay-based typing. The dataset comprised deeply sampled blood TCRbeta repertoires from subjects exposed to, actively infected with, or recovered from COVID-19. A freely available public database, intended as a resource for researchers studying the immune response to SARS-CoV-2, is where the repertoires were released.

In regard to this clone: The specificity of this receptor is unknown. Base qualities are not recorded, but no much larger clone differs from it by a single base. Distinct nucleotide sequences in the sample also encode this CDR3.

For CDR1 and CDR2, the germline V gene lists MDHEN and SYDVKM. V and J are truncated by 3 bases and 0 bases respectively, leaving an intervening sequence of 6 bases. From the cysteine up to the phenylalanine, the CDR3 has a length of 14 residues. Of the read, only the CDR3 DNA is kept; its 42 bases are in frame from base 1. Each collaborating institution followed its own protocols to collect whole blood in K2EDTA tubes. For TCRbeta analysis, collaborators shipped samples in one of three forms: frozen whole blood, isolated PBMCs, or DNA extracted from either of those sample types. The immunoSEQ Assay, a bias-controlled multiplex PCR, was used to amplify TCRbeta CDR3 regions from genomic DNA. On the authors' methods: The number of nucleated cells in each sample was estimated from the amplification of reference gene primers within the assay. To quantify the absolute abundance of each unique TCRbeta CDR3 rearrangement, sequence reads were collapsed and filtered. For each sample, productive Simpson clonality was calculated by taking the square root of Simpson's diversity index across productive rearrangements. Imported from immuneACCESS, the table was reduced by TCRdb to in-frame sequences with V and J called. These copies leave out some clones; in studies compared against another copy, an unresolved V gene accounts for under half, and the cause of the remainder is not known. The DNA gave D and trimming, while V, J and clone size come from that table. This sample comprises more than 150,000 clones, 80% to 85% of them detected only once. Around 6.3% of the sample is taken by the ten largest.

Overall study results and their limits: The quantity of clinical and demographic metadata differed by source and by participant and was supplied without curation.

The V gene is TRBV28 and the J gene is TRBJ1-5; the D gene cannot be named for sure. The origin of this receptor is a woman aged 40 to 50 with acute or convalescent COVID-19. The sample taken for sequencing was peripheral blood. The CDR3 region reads CASSLSYSNQPQHF. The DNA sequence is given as TGTGCCAGCAGTTTGTCGTATAGCAATCAGCCCCAGCATTTT.